This T cell receptor (beta chain) was identified in a study of cytomegalovirus exposure and HLA in healthy donors. Study-wide results and limits: In a later analysis, HLA-associated TCR beta chains were more clonally expanded than equally common others. It was reportedly the case that the classifier diagnosed cytomegalovirus status with high specificity and sensitivity. Later work found most CMV-associated TCR beta chains apparently HLA-restricted.

As to this clone: Its antigen remains unidentified.

The CDR3 is made up of 12 amino acids. CDR1 is SQVTM and CDR2 is ANQGSEA in the germline V gene. Both 60 Vbeta primers and 13 Jbeta primers went into the PCR. Measured with immunoSEQ multiplex PCR; TCRdb has only the in-frame clones, and not every one. The sample lists under 200,000 clones, around three quarters seen once, with 12% to 15% in the top ten. Sequenced input: PBMCs. The receptor was derived from a woman aged 30 to 39 in good health and CMV-seropositive. This chain connects TRBV29-1 to TRBJ2-5; 8 positions agree with TRBD2. DNA for the CDR3: TGCAGTTTCCGGGGGGGATCAGAGACCCAGTACTTC. It specifies CSFRGGSETQYF.